The entry below gives a single TCR beta chain sequence along with its context. Germline lookup yields CDR1 SEHNR and CDR2 FQNEAQ (reference sequence). CDR3 length: 13 amino acids. Trimming removed 5 bases at V and 0 bases at J, with 7 bases between. These data originate in a study of blood T cell repertoires in COVID-19. Here immunoSEQ multiplex PCR was the method, and the copy in TCRdb shows in-frame clones only, minus some. Seen here are about 200,000 clones, roughly 75% observed once, and the top ten hold about 5.5%. The sample comprised peripheral blood. V is TRBV7-9 and J is TRBJ1-1; no firm D call. The TCR was taken from a woman in her 70s with acute or convalescent COVID-19. CDR3 residues: CASSEYMNTEAFF. The CDR3 bases are TGTGCCAGCAGCGAATACATGAACACTGAAGCTTTCTTT.